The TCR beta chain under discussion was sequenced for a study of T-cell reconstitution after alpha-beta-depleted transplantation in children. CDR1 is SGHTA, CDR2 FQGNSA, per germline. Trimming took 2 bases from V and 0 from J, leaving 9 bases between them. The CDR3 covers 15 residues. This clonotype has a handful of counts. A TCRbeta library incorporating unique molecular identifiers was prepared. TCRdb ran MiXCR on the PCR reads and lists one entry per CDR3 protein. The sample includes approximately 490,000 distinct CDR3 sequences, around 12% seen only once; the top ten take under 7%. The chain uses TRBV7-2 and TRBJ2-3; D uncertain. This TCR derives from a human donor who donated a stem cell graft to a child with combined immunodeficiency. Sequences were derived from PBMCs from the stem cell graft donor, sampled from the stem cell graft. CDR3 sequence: CASSLMRQSTDTQYF. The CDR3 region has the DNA TGTGCCAGCAGCTTAATGAGGCAGAGCACAGATACGCAGTATTTT.